This T cell receptor (beta chain) was recorded in a study of cytomegalovirus exposure and HLA in healthy donors. Broader study findings: Whilst most TCR sequences proved rare, a subset of public TCRs occurred across many donors. The investigators catalogued 164 TCR beta chains as cytomegalovirus-associated. In vitro work confirmed that a few CMV-associated chains recognize CMV antigens.

The method was immunoSEQ multiplex PCR; TCRdb's version includes in-frame clones alone and lacks a portion of them. The sample consists of 130,000 or so clones, nearly 90% of them appearing once. It was the approximately 120-subject validation cohort, separate from the approximately 620-subject first cohort, to which the donors belonged. About this clone itself: The antigen is unknown.

The V gene lost 2 bases and the J gene lost 3 bases, with 14 bases spanning the gap. The CDR3 runs to 15 residues. Per germline, CDR1 SGHVS and CDR2 FNYEAQ. This chain joins TRBV7-6 and TRBJ2-7; D perhaps matches TRBD2 (6 bases). The sequenced sample was PBMCs. The TCR was taken from a man younger than 40 in good health and CMV-seronegative. In DNA form, the CDR3 reads TGTGCCAGCAGCTTAAATTGGGGCGGGAACTACGAGCAGTACTTC. The encoded protein is CASSLNWGGNYEQYF.